This T cell receptor beta chain came from a study of regulatory T cells in long-lasting Graves disease. General observations from the study: Thyroid tissue went unstudied; only peripheral blood was examined.

Time point specified: newly diagnosed GD, antithyroid drugs for less than 3 months. TCR sequences were obtained from RNA taken from PBMCs. Patients with Graves' disease were diagnosed by American Thyroid Association guidelines. Construction of the TCR beta libraries employed iRepertoire HTBI primers in conjunction with Arm-PCR of CDR3 regions. TCRdb called the multiplex PCR reads again in MiXCR, with one record for every CDR3 protein. The data show 400,000 to 550,000 distinct CDR3 sequences, with 15% seen just once and 16% held by the top ten. This clonotype was observed a handful of times. Antigen: not known. This sample also appeared in a second study, on T cells in Graves' hyperthyroidism and ophthalmopathy.

The sample was peripheral blood mononuclear cells (PBMCs), taken at new diagnosis, from a patient treated with antithyroid drugs. This TCR was recovered from a woman younger than 45 with Graves disease.

The CDR3 loop reads CASSQDRGYNSPLHF. CDR3 bases: TGCGCCAGCAGCCAAGATCGGGGGTATAATTCACCCCTCCACTTT. This chain uses TRBV4-1 with TRBJ1-6, with D maybe TRBD1 (5 bases). CDR3 length equals 15 residues. CDR1 and CDR2 (germline): MGHRA, YSYEKL. The germline V and J ends were trimmed by 0 bases and 4 bases, with 7 bases remaining between them.